This TCR beta chain was identified during a study of T cell responses to AZD1222 COVID-19 vaccine. Assay: immunoSEQ multiplex PCR; the TCRdb copy retains only in-frame clones and omits some. The profile shows approximately 140,000 clones, 92% of them singletons. Germline V CDR1 and CDR2: MNHEY, SVGAGI. With 6 bases removed from V and 7 bases from J, the gap between germline ends came to 16 bases. The CDR3 consists of 15 residues. The source is an adult who received the AZD1222 COVID-19 vaccine. Sequencing used peripheral blood, obtained 28 days after the second AZD1222 dose. The chain is built from TRBV6-5 and TRBJ1-6; TRBD1 is a possible D gene (5 bases). This CDR3 is CASSRQKGYNSPLHF. As DNA, the CDR3 is TGTGCCAGCAGCCGACAGAAGGGGTACAATTCACCCCTCCACTTT.